This TCR beta chain derives from a study of identical twins. Each CDR3 protein gets one entry after TCRdb re-called the 5' RACE reads with MiXCR. The table has approximately 530,000 distinct CDR3 sequences, under 25% seen once. This clonotype has just a few counts. This CDR3 comprises 16 residues. Germline V CDR1 and CDR2: MNHEY, SVGAGI. Trimming took 4 bases from V and 2 from J; bases not matched to a gene: 11. These same records also appear under a second study, on yellow fever vaccine responses in identical twins.

The V call is TRBV6-5, the J call TRBJ2-7; TRBD2 agrees at 7 bases. This TCR was sampled from a woman aged 18-35 years in good health. What was sequenced was CD4+ T cells sorted from blood. CDR3 DNA: TGTGCCAGCAGTTTTTCTAACGGGGGGACCACCTACGAGCAGTACTTC. This codes for CASSFSNGGTTYEQYF.